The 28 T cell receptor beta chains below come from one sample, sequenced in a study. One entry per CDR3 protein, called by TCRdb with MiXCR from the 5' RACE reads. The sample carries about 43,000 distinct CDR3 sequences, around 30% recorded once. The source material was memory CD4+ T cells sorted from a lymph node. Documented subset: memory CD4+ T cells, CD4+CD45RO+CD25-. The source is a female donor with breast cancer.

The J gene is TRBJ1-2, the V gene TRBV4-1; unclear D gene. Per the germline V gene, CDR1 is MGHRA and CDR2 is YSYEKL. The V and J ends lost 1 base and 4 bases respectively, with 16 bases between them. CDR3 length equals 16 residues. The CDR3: CASSQAVMSGFYGYTF. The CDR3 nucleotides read TGCGCCAGCAGCCAAGCCGTGATGTCAGGTTTCTATGGCTACACCTTC.

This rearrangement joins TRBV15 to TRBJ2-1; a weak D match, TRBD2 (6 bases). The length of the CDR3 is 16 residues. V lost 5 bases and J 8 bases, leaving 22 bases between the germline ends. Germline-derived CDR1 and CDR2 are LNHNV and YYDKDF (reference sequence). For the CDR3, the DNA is TGTGCCACCAGCCGTCGCGGACTACCCACGGGGGATGAGCAGTTCTTC. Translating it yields CATSRRGLPTGDEQFF.

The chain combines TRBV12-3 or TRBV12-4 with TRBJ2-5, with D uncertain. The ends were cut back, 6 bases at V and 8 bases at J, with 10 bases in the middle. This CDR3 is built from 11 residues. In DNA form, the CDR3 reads TGTGCCAGCAGCCCCTCGGAAACCCAGTACTTC. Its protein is CASSPSETQYF.

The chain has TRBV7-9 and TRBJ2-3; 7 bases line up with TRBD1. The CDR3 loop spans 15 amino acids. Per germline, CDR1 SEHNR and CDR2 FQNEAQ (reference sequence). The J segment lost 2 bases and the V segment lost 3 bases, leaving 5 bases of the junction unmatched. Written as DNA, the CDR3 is TGTGCCAGCAGCTTCATAGACAGGGACACAGATACGCAGTATTTT. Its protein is CASSFIDRDTDTQYF. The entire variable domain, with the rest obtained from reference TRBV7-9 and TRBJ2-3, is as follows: DTGVSQNPRHKITKRGQNVTFRCDPISEHNRLYWYRQTLGQGPEFLTYFQNEAQLEKSRLLSDRFSAERPKGSFSTLEIQRTEQGDSAMYLCASSFIDRDTDTQYFGPGTRLTVL.

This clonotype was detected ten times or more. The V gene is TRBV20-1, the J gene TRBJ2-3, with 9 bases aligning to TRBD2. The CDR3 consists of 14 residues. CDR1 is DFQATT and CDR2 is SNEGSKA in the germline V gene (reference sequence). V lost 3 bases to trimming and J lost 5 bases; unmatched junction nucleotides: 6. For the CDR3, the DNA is TGCAGTGCTAGCGGCGGGGGGGCCGGAGATACGCAGTATTTT. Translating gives CSASGGGAGDTQYF.

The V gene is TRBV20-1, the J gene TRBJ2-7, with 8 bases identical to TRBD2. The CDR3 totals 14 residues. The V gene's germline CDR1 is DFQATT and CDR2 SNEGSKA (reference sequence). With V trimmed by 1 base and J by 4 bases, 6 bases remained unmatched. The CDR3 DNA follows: TGCAGTGCTAGAGCAGCGGGAGAGGGGTACGAGCAGTACTTC. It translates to CSARAAGEGYEQYF.

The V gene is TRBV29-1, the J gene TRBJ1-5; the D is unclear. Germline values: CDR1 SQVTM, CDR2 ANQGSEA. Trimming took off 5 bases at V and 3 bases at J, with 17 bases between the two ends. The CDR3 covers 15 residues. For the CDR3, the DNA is TGCAGCGTTTTGACCAGCTCGACCTACAATCAGCCCCAGCATTTT. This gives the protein CSVLTSSTYNQPQHF.

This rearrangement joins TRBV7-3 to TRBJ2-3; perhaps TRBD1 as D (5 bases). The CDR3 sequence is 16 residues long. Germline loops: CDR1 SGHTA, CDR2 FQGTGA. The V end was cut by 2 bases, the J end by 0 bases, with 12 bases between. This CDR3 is CASSLGARQSTDTQYF. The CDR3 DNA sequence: TGTGCCAGCAGCTTAGGGGCCCGACAAAGCACAGATACGCAGTATTTT.

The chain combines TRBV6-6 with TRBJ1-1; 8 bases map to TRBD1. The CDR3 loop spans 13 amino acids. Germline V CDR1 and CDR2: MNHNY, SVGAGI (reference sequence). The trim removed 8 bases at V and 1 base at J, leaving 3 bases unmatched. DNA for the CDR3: TGTGCCAGCCGGACAGGGACGAACACTGAAGCTTTCTTT. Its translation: CASRTGTNTEAFF.

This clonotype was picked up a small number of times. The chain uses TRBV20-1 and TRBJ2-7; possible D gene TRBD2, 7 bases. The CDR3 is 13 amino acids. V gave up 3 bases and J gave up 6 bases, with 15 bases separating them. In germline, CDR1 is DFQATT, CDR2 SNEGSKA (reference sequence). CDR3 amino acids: CSASVEGGGEQYF. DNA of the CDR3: TGCAGTGCTAGTGTTGAGGGAGGGGGCGAGCAGTACTTC.

CDR3 nucleotide sequence: TGCAGTGCTAGAGATCGGCCGGGAGGGCCCCCAGATACGCAGTATTTT. It encodes CSARDRPGGPPDTQYF. The rearrangement joins TRBV20-1 to TRBJ2-3; TRBD2 matches 8 bases. Germline lookup yields CDR1 DFQATT and CDR2 SNEGSKA (reference sequence). V lost 0 bases to trimming and J lost 4 bases; unmatched junction nucleotides: 9. The length of the CDR3 is 16 residues.

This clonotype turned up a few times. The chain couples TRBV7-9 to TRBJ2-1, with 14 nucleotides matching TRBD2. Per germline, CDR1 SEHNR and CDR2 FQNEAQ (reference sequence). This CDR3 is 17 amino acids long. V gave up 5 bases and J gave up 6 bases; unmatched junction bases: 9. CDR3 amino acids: CASSPTPGLAGVNEQFF. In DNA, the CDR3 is TGTGCCAGCAGCCCAACACCGGGACTAGCGGGAGTCAATGAGCAGTTCTTC.

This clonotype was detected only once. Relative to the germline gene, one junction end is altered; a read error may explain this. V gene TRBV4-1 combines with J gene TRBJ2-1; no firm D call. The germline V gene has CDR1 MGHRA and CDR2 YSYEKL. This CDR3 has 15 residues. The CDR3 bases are TGCGCCAGCAGCCAAGAAGGGTACACCTACAATGGGCAGTTCTTC. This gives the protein CASSQEGYTYNGQFF.

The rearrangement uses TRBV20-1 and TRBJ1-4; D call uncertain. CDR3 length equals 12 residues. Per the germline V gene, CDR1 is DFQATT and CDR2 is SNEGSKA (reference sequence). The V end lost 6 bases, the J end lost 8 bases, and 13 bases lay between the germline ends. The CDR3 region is CSAPLGREKLFF. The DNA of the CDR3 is TGCAGTGCGCCCCTGGGCAGAGAAAAACTGTTTTTT.

In nucleotides, the CDR3 is TGCGCCAGCAGCCTAAGTGGACAGGGGGCTTCTTACGAGCAGTACTTC. Protein sequence: CASSLSGQGASYEQYF. V usage is TRBV5-1 and J usage is TRBJ2-7, with 11 bases aligning to TRBD1. Germline CDR1 reads SGHRS; CDR2 reads YFSETQ. The CDR3 extends over 16 amino acids. J was trimmed by 4 bases and V by 4 bases; bases with no gene match: 10.

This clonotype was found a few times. The DNA of the CDR3 is TGTGCCAGCAGCGCCCGGGACAGGGTGAGCTACGAGCAGTACTTC. Translated, it gives CASSARDRVSYEQYF. The gene calls are TRBV7-9 and TRBJ2-7, with 9 bases identical to TRBD1. Germline V CDR1 and CDR2: SEHNR, FQNEAQ (reference sequence). CDR3 size: 15 residues. J was trimmed by 3 bases and V by 5 bases; bases with no gene match: 8.

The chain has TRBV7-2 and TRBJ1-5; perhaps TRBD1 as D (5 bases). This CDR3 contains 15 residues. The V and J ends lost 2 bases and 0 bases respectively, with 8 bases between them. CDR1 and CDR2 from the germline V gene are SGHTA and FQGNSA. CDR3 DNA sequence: TGTGCCAGCAGCTTAAGGGGTCTTAGCAATCAGCCCCAGCATTTT. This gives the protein CASSLRGLSNQPQHF.

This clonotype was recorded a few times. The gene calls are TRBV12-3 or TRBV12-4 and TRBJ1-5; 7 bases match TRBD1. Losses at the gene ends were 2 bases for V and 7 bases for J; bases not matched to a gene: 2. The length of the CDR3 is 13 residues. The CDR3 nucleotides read TGTGCCAGCAGTTTACAGGGGGTCCAGCCCCAGCATTTT. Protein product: CASSLQGVQPQHF.

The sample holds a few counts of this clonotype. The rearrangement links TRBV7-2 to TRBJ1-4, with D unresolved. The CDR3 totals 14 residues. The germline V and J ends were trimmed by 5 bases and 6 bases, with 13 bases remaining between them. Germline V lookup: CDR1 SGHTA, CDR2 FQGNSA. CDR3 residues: CASSRSGPHEKLFF. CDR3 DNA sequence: TGTGCCAGCAGCCGGAGCGGGCCGCATGAAAAACTGTTTTTT.

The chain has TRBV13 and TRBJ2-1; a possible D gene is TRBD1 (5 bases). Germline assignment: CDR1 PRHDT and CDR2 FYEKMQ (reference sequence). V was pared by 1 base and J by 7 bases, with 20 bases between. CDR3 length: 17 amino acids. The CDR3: CASSLAIQENLWNEQFF. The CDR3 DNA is TGTGCCAGCAGCTTAGCCATACAGGAGAACTTATGGAATGAGCAGTTCTTC.

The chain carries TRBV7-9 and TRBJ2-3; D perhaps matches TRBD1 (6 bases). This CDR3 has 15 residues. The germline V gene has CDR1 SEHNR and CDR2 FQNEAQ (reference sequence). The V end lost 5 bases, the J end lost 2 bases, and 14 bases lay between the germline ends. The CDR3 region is CASSKQGWDTDTQYF. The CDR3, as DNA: TGTGCCAGCAGCAAACAGGGATGGGACACAGATACGCAGTATTTT.

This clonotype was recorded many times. The CDR3 DNA sequence: TGTGCCAGCAGTGTGGAGGGACAGGGCGGGACTGAAGCTTTCTTT. Its protein product is CASSVEGQGGTEAFF. The chain combines TRBV2 with TRBJ1-1, with 9 bases identical to TRBD1. The V and J ends lost 4 bases and 5 bases, in that order; junction bases with no gene match: 8. The CDR3 sequence is 15 residues long. Looked up from germline, CDR1 is SNHLY and CDR2 is FYNNEI.

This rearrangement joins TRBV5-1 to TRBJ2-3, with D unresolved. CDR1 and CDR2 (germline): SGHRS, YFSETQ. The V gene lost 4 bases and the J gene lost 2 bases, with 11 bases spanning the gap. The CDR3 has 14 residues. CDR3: CASSVGSNTDTQYF. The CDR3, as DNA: TGCGCCAGCAGCGTGGGTTCAAACACAGATACGCAGTATTTT.

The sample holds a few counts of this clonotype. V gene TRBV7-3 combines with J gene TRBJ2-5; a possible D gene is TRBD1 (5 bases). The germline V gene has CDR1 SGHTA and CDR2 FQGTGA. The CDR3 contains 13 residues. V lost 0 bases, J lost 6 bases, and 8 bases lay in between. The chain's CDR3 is CASSLTGEQTQYF. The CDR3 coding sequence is TGTGCCAGCAGCTTAACAGGGGAACAGACCCAGTACTTC. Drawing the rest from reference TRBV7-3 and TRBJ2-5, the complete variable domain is GAGVSQTPSNKVTEKGKYVELRCDPISGHTALYWYRQSLGQGPEFLIYFQGTGAADDSGLPNDRFFAVRPEGSVSTLKIQRTERGDSAVYLCASSLTGEQTQYFGPGTRLLVL.

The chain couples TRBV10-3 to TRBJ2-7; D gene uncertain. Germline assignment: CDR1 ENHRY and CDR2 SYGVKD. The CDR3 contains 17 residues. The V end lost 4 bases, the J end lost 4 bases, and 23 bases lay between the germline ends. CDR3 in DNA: TGTGCCATCAGTGGAGTTAAGGCAGACCGTGGGTATTACGAGCAGTACTTC. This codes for CAISGVKADRGYYEQYF.

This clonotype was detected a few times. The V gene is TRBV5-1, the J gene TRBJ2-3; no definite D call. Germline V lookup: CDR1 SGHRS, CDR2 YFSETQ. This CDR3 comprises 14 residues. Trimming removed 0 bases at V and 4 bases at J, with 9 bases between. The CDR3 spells CASSLAPGSDTQYF. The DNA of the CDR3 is TGCGCCAGCAGCTTGGCCCCAGGATCAGATACGCAGTATTTT.

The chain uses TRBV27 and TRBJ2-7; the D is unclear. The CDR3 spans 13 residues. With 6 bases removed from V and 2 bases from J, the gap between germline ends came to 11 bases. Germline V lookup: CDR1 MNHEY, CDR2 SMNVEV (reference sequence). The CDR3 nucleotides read TGTGCCAGCAGCCCGTTGGGCGCCTACGAGCAGTACTTC. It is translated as CASSPLGAYEQYF.

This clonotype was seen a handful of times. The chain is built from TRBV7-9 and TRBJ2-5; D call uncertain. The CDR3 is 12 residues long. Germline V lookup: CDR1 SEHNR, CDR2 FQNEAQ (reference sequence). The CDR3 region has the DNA TGTGCTACACGCGGTCTCTCAGAGACCCAGTACTTC. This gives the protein CATRGLSETQYF.